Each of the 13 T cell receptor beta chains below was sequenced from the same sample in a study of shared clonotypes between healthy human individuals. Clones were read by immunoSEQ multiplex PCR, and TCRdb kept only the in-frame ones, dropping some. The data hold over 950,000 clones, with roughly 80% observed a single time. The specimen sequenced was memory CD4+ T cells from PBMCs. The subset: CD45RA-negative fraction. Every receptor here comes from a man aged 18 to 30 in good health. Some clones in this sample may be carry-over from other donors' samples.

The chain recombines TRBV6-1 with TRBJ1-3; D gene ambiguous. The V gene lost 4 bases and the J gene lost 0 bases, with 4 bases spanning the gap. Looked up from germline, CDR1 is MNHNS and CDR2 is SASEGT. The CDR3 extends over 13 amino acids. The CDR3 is CASSASSGNTIYF. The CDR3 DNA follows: TGTGCCAGCAGTGCATCCTCTGGAAACACCATATATTTT.

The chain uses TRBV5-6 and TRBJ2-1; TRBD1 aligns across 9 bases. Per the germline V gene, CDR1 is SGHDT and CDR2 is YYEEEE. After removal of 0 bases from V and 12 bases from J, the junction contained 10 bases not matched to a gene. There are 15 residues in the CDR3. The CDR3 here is CASSLAQGAALRQFF. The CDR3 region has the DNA TGTGCCAGCAGCTTGGCACAGGGGGCGGCCCTCCGGCAGTTCTTC.

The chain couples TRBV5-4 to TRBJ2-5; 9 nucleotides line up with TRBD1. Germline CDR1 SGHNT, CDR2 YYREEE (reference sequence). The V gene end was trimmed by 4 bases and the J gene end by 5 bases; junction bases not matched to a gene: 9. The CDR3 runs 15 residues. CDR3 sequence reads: CASSPQWTGVETQYF. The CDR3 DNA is TGTGCCAGCAGCCCCCAGTGGACAGGGGTCGAGACCCAGTACTTC.

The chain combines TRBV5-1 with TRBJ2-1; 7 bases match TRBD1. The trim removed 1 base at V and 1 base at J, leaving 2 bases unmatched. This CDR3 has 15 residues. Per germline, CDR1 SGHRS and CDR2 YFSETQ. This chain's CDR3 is CASSLLGQSYNEQFF. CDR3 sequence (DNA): TGCGCCAGCAGCTTGTTGGGACAGTCCTACAATGAGCAGTTCTTC.

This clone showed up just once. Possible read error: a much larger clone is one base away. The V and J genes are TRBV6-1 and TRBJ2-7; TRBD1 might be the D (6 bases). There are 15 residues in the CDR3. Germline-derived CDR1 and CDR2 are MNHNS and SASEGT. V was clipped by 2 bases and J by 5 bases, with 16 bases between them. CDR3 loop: CASSESVGAPHEQYF. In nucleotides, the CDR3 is TGTGCCAGCAGTGAAAGTGTGGGGGCCCCCCACGAGCAGTACTTC.

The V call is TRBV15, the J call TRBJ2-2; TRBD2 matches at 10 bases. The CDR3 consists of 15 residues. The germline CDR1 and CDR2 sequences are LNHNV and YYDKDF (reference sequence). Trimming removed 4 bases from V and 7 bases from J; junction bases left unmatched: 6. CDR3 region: CATSKELAGGGELFF. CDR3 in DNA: TGTGCCACCAGCAAAGAATTAGCGGGAGGCGGGGAGCTGTTTTTT. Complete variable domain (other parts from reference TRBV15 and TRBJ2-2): DAMVIQNPRYQVTQFGKPVTLSCSQTLNHNVMYWYQQKSSQAPKLLFHYYDKDFNNEADTPDNFQSRRPNTSFCFLDIRSPGLGDTAMYLCATSKELAGGGELFFGEGSRLTVL.

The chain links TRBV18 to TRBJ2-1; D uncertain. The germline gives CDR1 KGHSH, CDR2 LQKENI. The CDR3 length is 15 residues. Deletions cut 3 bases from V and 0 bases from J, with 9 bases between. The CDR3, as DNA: TGTGCCAGCTCACCCAGCTTCTACTCCTACAATGAGCAGTTCTTC. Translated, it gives CASSPSFYSYNEQFF.

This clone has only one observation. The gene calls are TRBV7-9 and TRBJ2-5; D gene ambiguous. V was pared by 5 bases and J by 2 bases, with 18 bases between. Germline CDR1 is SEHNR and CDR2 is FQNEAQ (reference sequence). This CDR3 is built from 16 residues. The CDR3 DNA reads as TGTGCCAGCAGCACCGGACGGGTTCGATTACAAGAGACCCAGTACTTC. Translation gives CASSTGRVRLQETQYF.

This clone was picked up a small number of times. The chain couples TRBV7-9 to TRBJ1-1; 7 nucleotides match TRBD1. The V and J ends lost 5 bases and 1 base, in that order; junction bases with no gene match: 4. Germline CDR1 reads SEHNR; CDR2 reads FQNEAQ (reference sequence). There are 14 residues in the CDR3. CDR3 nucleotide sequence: TGTGCCAGCAGCGCAAACAGGGGGAACACTGAAGCTTTCTTT. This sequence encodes CASSANRGNTEAFF.

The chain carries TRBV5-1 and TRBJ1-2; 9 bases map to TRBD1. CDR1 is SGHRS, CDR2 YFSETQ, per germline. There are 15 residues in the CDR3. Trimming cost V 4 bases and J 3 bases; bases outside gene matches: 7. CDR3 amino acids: CASSSGQGSDYGYTF. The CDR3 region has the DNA TGCGCCAGCAGCAGCGGACAGGGGTCGGACTATGGCTACACCTTC.

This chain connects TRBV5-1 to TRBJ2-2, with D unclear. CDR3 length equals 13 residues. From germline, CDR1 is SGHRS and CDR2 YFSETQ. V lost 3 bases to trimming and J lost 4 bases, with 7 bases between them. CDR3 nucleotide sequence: TGCGCCAGCAGCTCTCTGATCACCGGGGAGCTGTTTTTT. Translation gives CASSSLITGELFF.

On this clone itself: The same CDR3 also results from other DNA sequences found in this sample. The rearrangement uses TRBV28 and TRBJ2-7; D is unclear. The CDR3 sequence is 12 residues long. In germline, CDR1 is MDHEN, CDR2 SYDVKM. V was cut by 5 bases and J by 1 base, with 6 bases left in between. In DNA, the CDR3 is TGTGCCAGCAGTAGTGGTTCCTACGAGCAGTACTTC. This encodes CASSSGSYEQYF. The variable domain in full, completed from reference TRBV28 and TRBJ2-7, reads DVKVTQSSRYLVKRTGEKVFLECVQDMDHENMFWYRQDPGLGLRLIYFSYDVKMKEKGDIPEGYSVSREKKERFSLILESASTNQTSMYLCASSSGSYEQYFGPGTRLTVT.

CDR3 DNA sequence: TGTGCCAGCAGCATTACGCCAGGGACTGAAGCTTTCTTT. It yields the protein CASSITPGTEAFF. V gene TRBV11-3 combines with J gene TRBJ1-1, with D tentatively TRBD1 (5 bases). The ends were cut back, 5 bases at V and 5 bases at J, with 12 bases in the middle. Germline CDR1 is SGHNT and CDR2 is YENEEA. The CDR3 consists of 13 residues.